The next 9 T cell receptor beta chains were all read from a single sample in a study of blood T cell repertoires in COVID-19. The table came from immunoSEQ multiplex PCR; TCRdb's copy has only in-frame clones and leaves some out. The data hold tens of thousands of clones, with about 82% observed a single time. Sequenced: peripheral blood. These TCRs come from a human donor in a cohort sampled during active COVID-19.

The chain couples TRBV6-5 to TRBJ1-1, with 11 bases that match TRBD1. Germline CDR1 reads MNHEY; CDR2 reads SVGAGI. Losses at the gene ends were 6 bases for V and 4 bases for J; bases not matched to a gene: 7. This CDR3 region has 15 residues. The chain's CDR3 is CASSTGTGGGTEAFF. The CDR3 coding sequence is TGTGCCAGCAGCACCGGGACAGGGGGAGGCACTGAAGCTTTCTTT.

The chain carries TRBV18 and TRBJ2-4; possibly TRBD2 for D (6 bases). Germline-derived CDR1 and CDR2 are KGHSH and LQKENI. Trimming removed 6 bases at V and 7 bases at J, with 22 bases between. CDR3 size: 16 residues. CDR3 amino acids: CASSSSRRQGGNIQYF. CDR3 DNA: TGTGCCAGCTCCTCAAGTCGTCGGCAGGGAGGCAACATTCAGTACTTC.

This chain uses TRBV7-2 with TRBJ2-7; 15 bases fit TRBD2. The V gene end was trimmed by 5 bases and the J gene end by 2 bases; junction bases not matched to a gene: 4. CDR1 is SGHTA and CDR2 is FQGNSA in the germline V gene. The CDR3 extends over 16 amino acids. The CDR3, as DNA: TGTGCCAGCAGCCTACGGACTAGCGGGGGGGCCTACGAGCAGTACTTC. Translation gives CASSLRTSGGAYEQYF.

This clone showed up just once. The chain links TRBV4-3 to TRBJ2-1; the D is unclear. With 0 bases removed from V and 2 bases from J, the gap between germline ends came to 14 bases. The CDR3 sequence is 17 residues long. Germline CDR1 reads LGHNA; CDR2 reads YSLEER. The CDR3 DNA sequence: TGCGCCAGCAGCCAAGATTTGAACAGCCTTACCTACAATGAGCAGTTCTTC. Translation gives CASSQDLNSLTYNEQFF.

V gene TRBV18 combines with J gene TRBJ1-3; D is unclear. Germline CDR1 KGHSH, CDR2 LQKENI. V was cut by 8 bases and J by 0 bases, with 11 bases left in between. The CDR3 has 14 residues. Written as DNA, the CDR3 is TGTGCCAGCGATCCGGGTCTCTCTGGAAACACCATATATTTT. Residues: CASDPGLSGNTIYF.

The gene calls are TRBV18 and TRBJ1-2; TRBD1 agrees at 9 bases. Germline lookup yields CDR1 KGHSH and CDR2 LQKENI. V was pared by 5 bases and J by 6 bases, with 10 bases of the junction left unmatched. The length of the CDR3 is 15 residues. The chain's CDR3 is CASSSRDRENHGYTF. The CDR3 DNA reads as TGTGCCAGCTCATCAAGGGACAGGGAGAACCATGGCTACACCTTC.

The chain is built from TRBV6-5 and TRBJ1-2; 7 bases are a match to TRBD1. The CDR3 has 14 amino acids. Looked up from germline, CDR1 is MNHEY and CDR2 is SVGAGI. Losses at the gene ends were 6 bases for V and 3 bases for J; bases not matched to a gene: 7. The CDR3 sequence: CASRNRGSHYGYTF. The CDR3, as DNA: TGTGCCAGCAGAAACAGGGGTTCCCACTATGGCTACACCTTC.

V gene TRBV9 combines with J gene TRBJ2-7; TRBD1 matches 9 bases. Trimming at V came to 3 bases and at J to 4 bases, leaving 14 bases not matched to a gene. Germline CDR1 is SGDLS and CDR2 is YYNGEE. The CDR3 covers 17 residues. In DNA form, the CDR3 reads TGTGCCAGCAGCGCCCATCCAACCGGACAGGGGCCTTACGAGCAGTACTTC. It encodes CASSAHPTGQGPYEQYF.

The rearrangement uses TRBV6-5 and TRBJ1-6, with D possibly being TRBD1 (5 bases). The CDR3 extends over 15 amino acids. Per germline, CDR1 MNHEY and CDR2 SVGAGI. Trimming cost V 6 bases and J 7 bases, with 16 bases left between them. CDR3 bases: TGTGCCAGCAGACCCGGACAAGAGGCCAATTCACCCCTCCACTTT. This encodes CASRPGQEANSPLHF.